This T cell receptor beta chain was identified during a study of blood T cell repertoires in COVID-19. Overall study: T cells, B-cell-depleted T cells, or PBMCs provided the cDNA or gDNA that served as material.

Sequencing used immunoSEQ multiplex PCR; TCRdb keeps in-frame clones, though not all of them. The data show 35,000 to 55,000 clones, 90% seen once. The germline V gene has CDR1 SGDLS and CDR2 YYNGEE. The CDR3 is 16 residues long. The trim removed 5 bases at V and 6 bases at J, leaving 11 bases unmatched. The chain has TRBV9 and TRBJ2-1; 10 bases line up with TRBD1. The receptor was derived from a human donor in a cohort sampled during active COVID-19. The sequenced material came from peripheral blood. CDR3 DNA sequence: TGTGCCAGCAGACCTGCCGGGACAGGGGTGAGCAATGAGCAGTTCTTC. Its translation is CASRPAGTGVSNEQFF.